These T cell receptor beta chains were read from a single sample in a study of cytomegalovirus exposure and HLA in healthy donors. The repertoire was sequenced with immunoSEQ multiplex PCR; TCRdb's copy has only in-frame clones and lacks some. The table has 300,000 to 450,000 clones, about nine tenths seen once. Sequencing input: PBMCs. The source of these receptors is a young woman in good health and CMV-seronegative. CDR3s leave out the opening cysteine and the closing phenylalanine or tryptophan. Fields, in order: V gene, clone size, CDR3 protein. Part of the rows lack a size; the others show once, few, many or a class for expanded clones.

v_call: TRBV7-7
clone_size: .
cdr3_aa: ASSFGFSSGGASNEQF

v_call: TRBV5-1
clone_size: .
cdr3_aa: ASSAPYGSTSYEQY

v_call: TRBV9
clone_size: .
cdr3_aa: ASSVRPGQVTDTQY

v_call: TRBV11-2
clone_size: once
cdr3_aa: ASSPYLPETQY

v_call: TRBV4-1
clone_size: .
cdr3_aa: ASSQVSDQSSPIYNEQF

v_call: TRBV25-1
clone_size: .
cdr3_aa: ASALAGAGGETQY

v_call: TRBV27
clone_size: .
cdr3_aa: ASSELGQGVEDEQY

v_call: TRBV28
clone_size: .
cdr3_aa: ASSYGGSGANVLT

v_call: TRBV5-1
clone_size: .
cdr3_aa: ASSLSSSGNTIY

v_call: TRBV15
clone_size: .
cdr3_aa: ATSRDLNQPQH

v_call: TRBV29-1
clone_size: once
cdr3_aa: SVVWLAGGHTDTQY

v_call: TRBV19
clone_size: .
cdr3_aa: ASRGTSGSYEQY

v_call: TRBV6-1
clone_size: .
cdr3_aa: ASSERSSYNSPLH

v_call: TRBV18
clone_size: .
cdr3_aa: ASSRQGRGSYEQY

v_call: TRBV4-1
clone_size: once
cdr3_aa: ASSQGLAGSKKRYEQY

v_call: TRBV5-1
clone_size: .
cdr3_aa: ASSLEQGIRNTEAF

v_call: TRBV28
clone_size: .
cdr3_aa: ASSLHPPSGSLGEQY

v_call: TRBV5-6
clone_size: .
cdr3_aa: ASRWTSGSYEQY

v_call: TRBV30
clone_size: .
cdr3_aa: AFNQGPNTEAF

v_call: TRBV28
clone_size: .
cdr3_aa: ASSLRAVGQGSWQPQH

v_call: TRBV23-1
clone_size: .
cdr3_aa: ASSFSSGTQY

v_call: TRBV7-2
clone_size: .
cdr3_aa: ASSPGRGETQY

v_call: TRBV6-5
clone_size: .
cdr3_aa: ASSLQGLGYGYT

v_call: TRBV7-9
clone_size: .
cdr3_aa: ASSLWTGLQETQY

v_call: TRBV11-2
clone_size: once
cdr3_aa: ASSSGTSRANYGYT

v_call: TRBV6-1
clone_size: .
cdr3_aa: ASSALKWDSSYEQY

v_call: TRBV27
clone_size: .
cdr3_aa: ASSSQGWDQPQH

v_call: TRBV27
clone_size: once
cdr3_aa: ASGNRGRSTDTQY

v_call: TRBV29-1
clone_size: .
cdr3_aa: SVGGIRGTGELF

v_call: TRBV5-1
clone_size: .
cdr3_aa: ASSFGTSGSTDTQY

v_call: TRBV6-5
clone_size: few
cdr3_aa: ASRLSAGSGGGYT

v_call: TRBV11-2
clone_size: .
cdr3_aa: ASSTSLRSTEAF

v_call: TRBV11-2
clone_size: .
cdr3_aa: ASSLSPRGRDTEAF

v_call: TRBV29-1
clone_size: .
cdr3_aa: SAPDQGVGYGYT

v_call: TRBV6-5
clone_size: .
cdr3_aa: ASSYGQGYRNTIY

v_call: TRBV27
clone_size: .
cdr3_aa: ARPLGQLRDTSSGELF

v_call: TRBV5-1
clone_size: few
cdr3_aa: ASSLGRVGTEKLF

v_call: TRBV28
clone_size: .
cdr3_aa: ASSPGTANTEAF

v_call: TRBV18
clone_size: .
cdr3_aa: ASSPYRDYEQY

v_call: TRBV28
clone_size: .
cdr3_aa: ASSSQRGLTDTQY

v_call: TRBV4-1
clone_size: .
cdr3_aa: ASSQALLAGGYQTYNEQF

v_call: TRBV5-6
clone_size: .
cdr3_aa: ASSLQGAYTGELF

v_call: TRBV28
clone_size: .
cdr3_aa: ASSSTSGITSGELF

v_call: TRBV4-1
clone_size: .
cdr3_aa: ASSPKTTGSNYGYT

v_call: TRBV9
clone_size: .
cdr3_aa: ASSVFPREPGVRDEQY

v_call: TRBV11-3
clone_size: .
cdr3_aa: ASSEQGGNEQF

v_call: TRBV5-6
clone_size: .
cdr3_aa: ASSLAWLASTDTQY

v_call: TRBV7-3
clone_size: .
cdr3_aa: ASSSGVYNEQF

v_call: TRBV7-7
clone_size: few
cdr3_aa: ASSPTRDSREQY

v_call: TRBV7-6
clone_size: .
cdr3_aa: ASSYTSGKDGEQF

v_call: TRBV6-5
clone_size: .
cdr3_aa: ATREAGLTDTQY

v_call: TRBV7-9
clone_size: .
cdr3_aa: ASSSSGSVTEAF

v_call: TRBV2
clone_size: .
cdr3_aa: ASSKGQGVAPSTDTQY

v_call: TRBV28
clone_size: .
cdr3_aa: ASSLDRKSTY

v_call: TRBV6-6
clone_size: few
cdr3_aa: ASTPGQGASYEQY

v_call: TRBV4-1
clone_size: .
cdr3_aa: ASSPRTGLSSYNEQF

v_call: TRBV6-1
clone_size: .
cdr3_aa: ASTGVPNEKLF

v_call: TRBV27
clone_size: .
cdr3_aa: ATAITASWDRSYGYT

v_call: TRBV5-1
clone_size: .
cdr3_aa: ASSFETGALSYGYT